This T cell receptor (beta chain) is drawn from a study of T cells in Graves' hyperthyroidism and ophthalmopathy. The wider study: It was at initial diagnosis, before any treatment, that peripheral blood was collected.

RNA transcripts gave rise to amplified TCR beta CDR3 regions. First-round RT-PCR with HTBI primers amplified the TCR CDR3 region. Using its own MiXCR run on the multiplex PCR reads, TCRdb lists one record per CDR3 protein. The data contain some 150,000 distinct CDR3 sequences, roughly a fifth of them singletons. This clonotype was observed many times. The TCR sequence derives from a woman aged 45 to 65 with Graves' hyperthyroidism that later progressed to Graves' ophthalmopathy. Sequencing used blood.

CDR3 protein: CASKGLAAYEQYF. CDR3 bases: TGTGCCAGCAAGGGACTAGCGGCCTACGAGCAGTACTTC. The rearrangement joins TRBV2 to TRBJ2-7, with 11 bases fitting TRBD2. CDR3 length: 13 residues. Germline-derived CDR1 and CDR2 are SNHLY and FYNNEI. The trim removed 7 bases at V and 2 bases at J, leaving 1 base unmatched.